One and the same sample provided the 3 T cell receptor beta chains below, sequenced in a study of blood T cell repertoires in COVID-19. Profiled with immunoSEQ multiplex PCR; TCRdb holds only in-frame clones, not every one. This sample has 100,000 to 150,000 clones; 65% to 90% occur once, and the top ten carry around 10%. Sequencing used peripheral blood. Every receptor here comes from a human donor in a cohort sampled during active COVID-19.

This sequence joins TRBV5-1 and TRBJ2-2; D is perhaps TRBD1 (5 bases). The ends were cut back, 5 bases at V and 1 base at J, with 9 bases in the middle. The germline V gene encodes CDR1 SGHRS and CDR2 YFSETQ. The CDR3 loop spans 14 amino acids. DNA for the CDR3: TGCGCCAGCAGACAGGAATGGAACACCGGGGAGCTGTTTTTT. Protein sequence: CASRQEWNTGELFF.

The gene calls are TRBV2 and TRBJ2-1, with TRBD2 matching over 9 bases. Trimming at V came to 4 bases and at J to 3 bases, leaving 4 bases not matched to a gene. This CDR3 region has 15 residues. Germline CDR1 SNHLY, CDR2 FYNNEI. CDR3 sequence reads: CASSGSSGGYNEQFF. The DNA for the CDR3 is TGTGCCAGCAGTGGTAGTAGCGGGGGCTACAATGAGCAGTTCTTC.

This clone was picked up a small number of times. V is TRBV6-2 or TRBV6-3 and J is TRBJ1-5, with D possibly being TRBD1 (5 bases). Deletions cut 3 bases from V and 0 bases from J, with 12 bases between. Germline V gene lookup returns CDR1 MNHEY and CDR2 SVGEGT. The CDR3 extends over 16 amino acids. The CDR3 loop is CASSYGDSDSNQPQHF. Here the CDR3 DNA reads TGTGCCAGCAGTTATGGAGACAGCGATAGCAATCAGCCCCAGCATTTT.